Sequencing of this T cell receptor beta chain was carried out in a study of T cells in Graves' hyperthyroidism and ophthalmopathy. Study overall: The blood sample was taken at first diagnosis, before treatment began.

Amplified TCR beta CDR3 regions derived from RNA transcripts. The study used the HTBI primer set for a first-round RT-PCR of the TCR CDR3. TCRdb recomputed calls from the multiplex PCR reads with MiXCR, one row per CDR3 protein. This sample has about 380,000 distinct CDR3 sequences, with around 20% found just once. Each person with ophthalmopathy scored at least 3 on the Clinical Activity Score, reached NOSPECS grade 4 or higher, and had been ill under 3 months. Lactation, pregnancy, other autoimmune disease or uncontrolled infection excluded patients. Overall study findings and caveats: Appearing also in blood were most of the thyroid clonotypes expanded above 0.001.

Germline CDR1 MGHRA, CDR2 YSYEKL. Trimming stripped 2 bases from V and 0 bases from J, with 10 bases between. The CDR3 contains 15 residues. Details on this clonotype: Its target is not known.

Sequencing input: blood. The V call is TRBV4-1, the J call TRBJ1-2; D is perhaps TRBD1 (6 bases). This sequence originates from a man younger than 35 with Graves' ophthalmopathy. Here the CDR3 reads CASSQTRTANYGYTF. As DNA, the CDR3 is TGCGCCAGCAGCCAAACCAGGACAGCTAACTATGGCTACACCTTC.